This note documents a single T cell receptor (beta chain) sequence. As yet, its antigen is unknown. The data belong to a study of CD8 T cells in ankylosing spondylitis. Study-level points and caveats: A TCR beta motif of eight or nine highly homologous variants seemed to mark ankylosing spondylitis blood. Disease-linked clones reportedly showed significant enrichment in matched ankylosing spondylitis synovial fluid.

Quantitative molecular-barcoded 5'-RACE generated the TCR beta libraries. TCRdb used MiXCR to reprocess the 5' RACE reads, holding one entry per CDR3 protein. Among about 390,000 distinct CDR3 sequences, about a fifth were seen once, and the ten largest hold about a sixth. V was pared by 0 bases and J by 4 bases, with 6 bases of the junction left unmatched. Germline V gene data show CDR1 as DFQATT and CDR2 as SNEGSKA (reference sequence). CDR3 length: 16 residues. This TCR derives from a male donor with ankylosing spondylitis. The genes are TRBV20-1 and TRBJ2-3; 11 positions match TRBD1. Sequenced sample: blood, either unsorted or a sorted T cell fraction (not recorded which). Written as DNA, the CDR3 is TGCAGTGCTAGAGATCCCCGGGACAGGGGGTCAGATACGCAGTATTTT. Protein: CSARDPRDRGSDTQYF.